The subject of this entry is one T cell receptor (beta chain). In the same sample, other DNA sequences code for this CDR3. The protocol was immunoSEQ multiplex PCR, while the TCRdb copy is restricted to in-frame clones and leaves out a portion. The sample contains approximately 270,000 clones, 75% to 90% of which appear only once. The data are from a study of blood T cell repertoires in COVID-19. CDR3 length: 13 amino acids. Trimming left V 3 bases short and J 4 bases short, with 7 bases between. Germline V gene sequence: CDR1 KGHSH, CDR2 LQKENI. Sequenced sample: PBMCs or T cells enriched from blood (not recorded which). This TCR was recovered from a woman aged 50 to 60 who had recovered from COVID-19. This chain joins TRBV18 and TRBJ1-5, with D tentatively TRBD1 (6 bases). The CDR3 is CASSPDRNQPQHF. The CDR3 DNA sequence: TGTGCCAGCTCACCGGACAGAAATCAGCCCCAGCATTTT.